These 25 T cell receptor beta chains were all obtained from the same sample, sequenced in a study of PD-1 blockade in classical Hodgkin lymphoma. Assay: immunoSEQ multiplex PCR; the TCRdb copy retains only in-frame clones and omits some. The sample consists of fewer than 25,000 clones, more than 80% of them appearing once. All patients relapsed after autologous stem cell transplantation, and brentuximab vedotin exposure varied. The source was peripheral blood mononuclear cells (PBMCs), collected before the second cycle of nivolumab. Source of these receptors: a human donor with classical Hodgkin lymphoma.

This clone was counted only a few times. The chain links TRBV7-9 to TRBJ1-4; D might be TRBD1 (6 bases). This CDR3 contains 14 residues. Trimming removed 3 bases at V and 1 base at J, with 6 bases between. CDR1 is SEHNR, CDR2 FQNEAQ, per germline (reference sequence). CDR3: CASSFRGTNEKLFF. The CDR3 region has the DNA TGTGCCAGCAGCTTCAGGGGAACTAATGAAAAACTGTTTTTT.

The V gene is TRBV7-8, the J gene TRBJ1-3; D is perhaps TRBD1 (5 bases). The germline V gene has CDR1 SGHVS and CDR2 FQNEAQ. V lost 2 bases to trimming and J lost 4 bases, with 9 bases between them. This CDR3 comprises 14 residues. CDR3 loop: CASSLIREGNTIYF. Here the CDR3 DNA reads TGTGCCAGCAGCTTAATCAGGGAGGGAAACACCATATATTTT.

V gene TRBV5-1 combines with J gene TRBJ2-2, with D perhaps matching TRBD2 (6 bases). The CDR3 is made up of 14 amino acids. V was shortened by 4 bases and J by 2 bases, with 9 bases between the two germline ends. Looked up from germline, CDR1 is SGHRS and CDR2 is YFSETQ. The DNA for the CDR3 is TGCGCCAGCAGCCCGGAGGGAAACACCGGGGAGCTGTTTTTT. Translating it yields CASSPEGNTGELFF.

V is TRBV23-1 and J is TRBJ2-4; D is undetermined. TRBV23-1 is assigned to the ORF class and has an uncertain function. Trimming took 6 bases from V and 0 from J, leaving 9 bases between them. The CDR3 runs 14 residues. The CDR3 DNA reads TGCGCCAGCAGACAGTCCGAAGCCAAAAACATTCAGTACTTC. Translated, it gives CASRQSEAKNIQYF.

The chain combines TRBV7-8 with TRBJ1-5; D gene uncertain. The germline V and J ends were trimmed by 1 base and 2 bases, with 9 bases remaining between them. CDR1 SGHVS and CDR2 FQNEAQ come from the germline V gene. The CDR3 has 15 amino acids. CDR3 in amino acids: CASSLGLDGNQPQHF. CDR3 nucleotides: TGTGCCAGCAGCTTAGGTCTAGACGGCAATCAGCCCCAGCATTTT.

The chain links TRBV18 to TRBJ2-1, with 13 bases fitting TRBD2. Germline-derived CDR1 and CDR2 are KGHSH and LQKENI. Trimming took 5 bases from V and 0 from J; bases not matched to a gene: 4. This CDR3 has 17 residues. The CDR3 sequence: CASSVTSGGASYNEQFF. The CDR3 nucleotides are TGTGCCAGCTCAGTCACTAGCGGGGGGGCCTCCTACAATGAGCAGTTCTTC.

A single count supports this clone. CDR3 in amino acids: CASSLSLGRGTYSNQPQHF. As DNA, the CDR3 is TGTGCCAGCAGCTTATCGTTGGGTCGGGGGACTTATAGCAATCAGCCCCAGCATTTT. The chain links TRBV7-8 to TRBJ1-5; D is possibly TRBD1 (5 bases). The CDR3 sequence is 19 residues long. With 2 bases removed from V and 0 bases from J, the gap between germline ends came to 20 bases. In germline, CDR1 is SGHVS, CDR2 FQNEAQ.

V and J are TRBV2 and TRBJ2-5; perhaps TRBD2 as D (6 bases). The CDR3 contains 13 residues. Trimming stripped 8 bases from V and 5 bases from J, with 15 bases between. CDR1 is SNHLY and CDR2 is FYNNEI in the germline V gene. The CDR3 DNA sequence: TGTGCCAGCCAAGACTCGCGGGGCGAGACCCAGTACTTC. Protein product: CASQDSRGETQYF.

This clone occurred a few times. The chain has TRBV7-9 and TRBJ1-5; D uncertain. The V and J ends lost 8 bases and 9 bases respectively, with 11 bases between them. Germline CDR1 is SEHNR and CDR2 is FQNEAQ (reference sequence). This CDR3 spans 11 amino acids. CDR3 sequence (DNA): TGTGCCAGCCAGGAAGAGGGGCCCCAGCATTTT. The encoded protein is CASQEEGPQHF.

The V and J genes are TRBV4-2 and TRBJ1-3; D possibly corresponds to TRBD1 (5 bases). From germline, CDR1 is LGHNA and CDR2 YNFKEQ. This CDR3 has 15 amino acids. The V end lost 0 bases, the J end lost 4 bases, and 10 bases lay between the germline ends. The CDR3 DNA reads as TGTGCCAGCAGCCAAGATTCGGGGGTAGGAAACACCATATATTTT. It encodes CASSQDSGVGNTIYF.

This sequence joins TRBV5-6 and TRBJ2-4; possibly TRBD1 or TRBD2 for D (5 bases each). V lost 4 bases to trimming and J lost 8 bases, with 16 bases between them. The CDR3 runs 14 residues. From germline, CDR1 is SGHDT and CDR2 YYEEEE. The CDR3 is CASSPPGQGYIQYF. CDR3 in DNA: TGTGCCAGCAGCCCCCCGGGGCAGGGATACATTCAGTACTTC.

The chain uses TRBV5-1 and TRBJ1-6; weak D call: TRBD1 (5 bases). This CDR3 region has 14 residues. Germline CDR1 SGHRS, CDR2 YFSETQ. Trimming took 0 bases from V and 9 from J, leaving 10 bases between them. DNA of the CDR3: TGCGCCAGCAGCTTGGGGGGCCTAACTTCACCCCTCCACTTT. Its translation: CASSLGGLTSPLHF.

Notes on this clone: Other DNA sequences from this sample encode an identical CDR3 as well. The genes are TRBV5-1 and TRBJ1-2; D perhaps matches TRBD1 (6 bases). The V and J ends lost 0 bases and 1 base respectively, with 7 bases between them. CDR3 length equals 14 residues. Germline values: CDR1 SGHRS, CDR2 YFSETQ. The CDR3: CASSLADSNYGYTF. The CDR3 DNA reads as TGCGCCAGCAGCTTGGCGGACAGTAACTATGGCTACACCTTC.

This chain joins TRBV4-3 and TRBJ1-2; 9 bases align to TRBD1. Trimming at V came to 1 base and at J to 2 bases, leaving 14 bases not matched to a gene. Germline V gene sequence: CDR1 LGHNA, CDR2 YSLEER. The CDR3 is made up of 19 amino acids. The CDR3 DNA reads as TGCGCCAGCAGCCAAGCGGCTTTTATGGGACAGGGAAAAAACTATGGCTACACCTTC. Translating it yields CASSQAAFMGQGKNYGYTF.

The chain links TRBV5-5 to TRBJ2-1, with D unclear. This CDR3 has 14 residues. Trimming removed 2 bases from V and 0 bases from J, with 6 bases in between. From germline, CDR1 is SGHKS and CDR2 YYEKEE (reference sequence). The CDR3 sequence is CASSFTYSYNEQFF. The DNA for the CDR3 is TGTGCCAGCAGCTTTACGTACTCCTACAATGAGCAGTTCTTC.

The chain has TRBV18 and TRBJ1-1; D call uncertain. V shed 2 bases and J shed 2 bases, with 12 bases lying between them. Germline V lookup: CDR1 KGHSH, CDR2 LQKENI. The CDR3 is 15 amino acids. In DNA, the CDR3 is TGTGCCAGCTCACCAACACTGGTAGTCAACACTGAAGCTTTCTTT. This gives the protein CASSPTLVVNTEAFF.

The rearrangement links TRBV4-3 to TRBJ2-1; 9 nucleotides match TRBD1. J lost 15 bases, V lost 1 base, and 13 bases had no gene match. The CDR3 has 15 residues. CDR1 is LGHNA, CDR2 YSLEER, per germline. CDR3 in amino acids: CASSQAGTGNLIGFF. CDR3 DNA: TGCGCCAGCAGCCAAGCCGGGACAGGGAACTTGATTGGGTTCTTC.

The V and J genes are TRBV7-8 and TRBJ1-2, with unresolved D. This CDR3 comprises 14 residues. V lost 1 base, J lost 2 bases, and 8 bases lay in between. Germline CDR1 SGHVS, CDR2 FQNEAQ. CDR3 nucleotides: TGTGCCAGCAGCTTAGGGGAGGACAACTATGGCTACACCTTC. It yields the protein CASSLGEDNYGYTF.

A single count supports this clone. CDR3 region: CASRIQGAFGYTF. The CDR3 DNA reads as TGTGCCAGCAGGATCCAGGGGGCGTTTGGCTACACCTTC. The chain uses TRBV6-5 and TRBJ1-2; 8 bases agree with TRBD1. Per the germline V gene, CDR1 is MNHEY and CDR2 is SVGAGI. The V gene end was trimmed by 6 bases and the J gene end by 7 bases; junction bases not matched to a gene: 7. This CDR3 is built from 13 residues.

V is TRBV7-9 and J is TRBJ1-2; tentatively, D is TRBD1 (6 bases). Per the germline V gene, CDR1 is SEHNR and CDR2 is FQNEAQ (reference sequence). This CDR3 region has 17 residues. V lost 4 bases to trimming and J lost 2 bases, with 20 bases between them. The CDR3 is CASSSQGPVVLNYGYTF. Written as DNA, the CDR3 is TGTGCCAGCAGCTCTCAGGGGCCCGTAGTATTGAACTATGGCTACACCTTC.

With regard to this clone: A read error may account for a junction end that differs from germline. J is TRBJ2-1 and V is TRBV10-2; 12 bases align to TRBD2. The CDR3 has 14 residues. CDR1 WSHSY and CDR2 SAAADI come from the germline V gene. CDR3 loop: CATSLAGGRNEQFF. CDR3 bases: TGCGCCACCAGTCTAGCGGGGGGGCGTAATGAGCAGTTCTTC.

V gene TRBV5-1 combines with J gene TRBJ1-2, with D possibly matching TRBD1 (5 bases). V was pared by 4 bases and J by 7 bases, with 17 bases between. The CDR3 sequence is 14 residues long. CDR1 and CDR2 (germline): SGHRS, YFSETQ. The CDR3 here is CASSPAGDTGGYTF. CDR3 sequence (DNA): TGCGCCAGCAGCCCGGCGGGGGATACGGGTGGCTACACCTTC.

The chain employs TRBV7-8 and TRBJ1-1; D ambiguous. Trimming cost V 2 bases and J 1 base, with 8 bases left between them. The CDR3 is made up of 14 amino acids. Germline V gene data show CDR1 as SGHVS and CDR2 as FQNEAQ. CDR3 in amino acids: CASSLTRTNTEAFF. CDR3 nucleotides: TGTGCCAGCAGCTTAACCAGGACGAACACTGAAGCTTTCTTT. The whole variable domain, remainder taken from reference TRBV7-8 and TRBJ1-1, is GAGVSQSPRYKVAKRGQDVALRCDPISGHVSLFWYQQALGQGPEFLTYFQNEAQLDKSGLPSDRFFAERPEGSVSTLKIQRTQQEDSAVYLCASSLTRTNTEAFFGQGTRLTVV.

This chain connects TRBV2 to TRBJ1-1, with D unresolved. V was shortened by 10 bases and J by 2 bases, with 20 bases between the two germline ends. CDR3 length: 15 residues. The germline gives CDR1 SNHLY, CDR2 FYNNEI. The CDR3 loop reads CAKRSPGHSNTEAFF. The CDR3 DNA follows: TGTGCCAAGCGCTCCCCGGGTCACAGCAACACTGAAGCTTTCTTT.

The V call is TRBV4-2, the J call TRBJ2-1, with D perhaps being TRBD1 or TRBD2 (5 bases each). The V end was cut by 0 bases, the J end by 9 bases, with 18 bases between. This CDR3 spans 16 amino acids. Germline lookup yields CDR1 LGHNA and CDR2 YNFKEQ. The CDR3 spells CASSQDLAGPRGEQFF. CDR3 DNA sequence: TGTGCCAGCAGCCAAGATCTTGCGGGCCCTAGGGGTGAGCAGTTCTTC.